This TCR beta chain was captured in a study of blood T cell repertoires in COVID-19. Study overall: The study drew acute and convalescent COVID-19 samples from the United States, Italy and Spain. The cDNA or gDNA used as material had been derived from T cells, B-cell-depleted T cells, or PBMCs.

In the original analysis: Reference gene primer amplification gave nucleated cell count estimates. Generated by immunoSEQ multiplex PCR, the TCRdb table keeps only in-frame clones and is missing some. The V and J calls and clone size come from that table; D and trimming were worked out from the DNA. The table has about 150,000 clones, roughly 90% seen once. The ends were cut back, 0 bases at V and 2 bases at J, with 8 bases in the middle. The CDR3 extends over 14 amino acids. The germline V gene has CDR1 MNHEY and CDR2 SVGAGI. The receptor's source is a woman aged 60-75 years with active or convalescent COVID-19. This sequence joins TRBV6-5 and TRBJ2-7; D gene uncertain. Sequencing was done on a sample of peripheral blood. CDR3 nucleotide sequence: TGTGCCAGCAGTTACTCGACCACAGCCTACGAGCAGTACTTC. It specifies CASSYSTTAYEQYF.